The entry below gives a single TCR beta chain sequence along with its context. The antigen remains unidentified. The selected patients with pancreatic ductal adenocarcinoma had surgery but no neoadjuvant therapy. These data are taken from a study of T cells in pancreatic ductal adenocarcinoma. Findings of the study overall: Tumors hold more CD45RO+ effector T cells, which may bias toward lower diversity. No significant tumor-blood clonality difference; means were about 0.1 and 0.065. The resected cohort was biased toward the minority with early-stage disease.

Germline CDR1 SGHRS, CDR2 YFSETQ. Trimming removed 6 bases from V and 0 bases from J, with 6 bases in between. CDR3 size: 13 residues. The repertoire was sequenced with immunoSEQ multiplex PCR; TCRdb's copy has only in-frame clones and lacks some. In the table there are 85,000 to 120,000 clones, around 96% of which are singletons. V gene TRBV5-1 combines with J gene TRBJ2-2; no reliable D call. This sequence was found in a human donor with pancreatic ductal adenocarcinoma. Input material: PBMCs. The CDR3 DNA follows: TGCGCCAGCAATCCTCCGAACACCGGGGAGCTGTTTTTT. Encoded protein: CASNPPNTGELFF.